This passage covers 25 T cell receptor beta chains from one sample sequenced in a study of T cell responses to AZD1222 COVID-19 vaccine. Repertoires were generated with immunoSEQ multiplex PCR, while TCRdb's copy carries only in-frame clones and drops some. The table has over 95,000 clones, 88% seen once; the top ten hold about 2.9%. Sequenced material: peripheral blood, taken on day 0 of AZD1222 vaccination. The receptors were gathered from an adult in good health.

This sequence joins TRBV15 and TRBJ1-1, with 9 positions matching TRBD1. Losses at the gene ends were 1 base for V and 1 base for J; bases not matched to a gene: 4. Germline CDR1 LNHNV, CDR2 YYDKDF (reference sequence). This CDR3 comprises 16 residues. CDR3 bases: TGTGCCACCAGCAGAGGGGGACAGGGTGCGAACACTGAAGCTTTCTTT. It codes for CATSRGGQGANTEAFF.

The chain carries TRBV5-5 and TRBJ1-6, with 7 bases fitting TRBD1. CDR1 and CDR2 from the germline V gene are SGHKS and YYEKEE (reference sequence). V shed 4 bases and J 11 bases; nucleotides not matched to a gene: 12. This CDR3 spans 15 amino acids. The CDR3 sequence: CASSVSRQGRTPLHF. CDR3 bases: TGTGCCAGCAGCGTGTCACGACAGGGTCGAACACCCCTCCACTTT.

CDR3 sequence (DNA): TGCGCCAGCAGATGGGTCACCGGGGAGCTGTTTTTT. Amino acid sequence: CASRWVTGELFF. The chain joins TRBV5-1 to TRBJ2-2; D call uncertain. This CDR3 spans 12 amino acids. The V end lost 5 bases, the J end lost 4 bases, and 6 bases lay between the germline ends. The germline V gene has CDR1 SGHRS and CDR2 YFSETQ.

J is TRBJ1-3 and V is TRBV19; D is possibly TRBD1 (5 bases). Trimming pared 3 bases from V and 3 bases from J, leaving 9 bases between. Germline V gene sequence: CDR1 LNHDA, CDR2 SQIVND (reference sequence). The CDR3 covers 14 residues. Here the CDR3 reads CASSIGGVGNTIYF. CDR3 in DNA: TGTGCCAGTAGTATCGGAGGGGTTGGAAACACCATATATTTT.

A few counts support this clone. V and J are TRBV21-1 and TRBJ1-2; TRBD1, as called in the table, went unchecked against the DNA. TRBV21-1 is tagged as a pseudogene. The CDR3 has 20 amino acids. The CDR3 nucleotides are TGTGCCAGTTTAAGAATTGTCAACCTTCGTATGTGTCGGCAGGGAAGTTTGCCCACCTTC. It translates to CASLRIVNLRMCRQGSLPTF.

V and J are TRBV11-3 and TRBJ2-7; TRBD1 aligns across 7 bases. The germline gives CDR1 SGHNT, CDR2 YENEEA. Losses at the gene ends were 6 bases for V and 3 bases for J; bases not matched to a gene: 5. The CDR3 is 13 amino acids. The CDR3 nucleotides read TGTGCCAGCAGTCTTCAGGGGGACTACGAGCAGTACTTC. Translation gives CASSLQGDYEQYF.

The chain employs TRBV3-1 (or the pseudogene TRBV3-2) and TRBJ1-6; D is perhaps TRBD1 (6 bases). From germline, CDR1 is LGHDT and CDR2 YNNKEL (reference sequence). CDR3 size: 21 residues. V was pared by 2 bases and J by 2 bases, with 25 bases between. The CDR3 region is CASSQPLGTPSEITYNSPLHF. The CDR3 DNA is TGTGCCAGCAGCCAACCTCTGGGGACACCATCCGAGATTACCTATAATTCACCCCTCCACTTT.

The rearrangement uses TRBV27 and TRBJ2-3; D remains ambiguous. Looked up from germline, CDR1 is MNHEY and CDR2 is SMNVEV (reference sequence). With 7 bases removed from V and 1 base from J, the gap between germline ends came to 12 bases. The CDR3 sequence is 14 residues long. In DNA, the CDR3 is TGTGCCAGCATAAGCGACCGTCGCACAGATACGCAGTATTTT. Protein: CASISDRRTDTQYF.

The rearrangement links TRBV29-1 to TRBJ1-2; D possibly corresponds to TRBD1 (6 bases). Germline V gives CDR1 SQVTM, CDR2 ANQGSEA. CDR3 size: 11 residues. The V end lost 4 bases, the J end lost 5 bases, and 8 bases lay between the germline ends. CDR3 sequence: CSVGTVYGYTF. CDR3 DNA sequence: TGCAGCGTTGGGACAGTATATGGCTACACCTTC. The variable domain in full, completed from reference TRBV29-1 and TRBJ1-2, reads SAVISQKPSRDICQRGTSLTIQCQVDSQVTMMFWYRQQPGQSLTLIATANQGSEATYESGFVIDKFPISRPNLTFSTLTVSNMSPEDSSIYLCSVGTVYGYTFGSGTRLTVV.

J is TRBJ2-7 and V is TRBV19; D is unresolved. The CDR3 has 12 amino acids. Trimming left V 4 bases short and J 5 bases short, with 9 bases between. Germline values: CDR1 LNHDA, CDR2 SQIVND (reference sequence). The CDR3 coding sequence is TGTGCCAGTAGTACGAACCGGGACGAGCAGTACTTC. Translating gives CASSTNRDEQYF. The entire variable domain, with the rest obtained from reference TRBV19 and TRBJ2-7, is as follows: DGGITQSPKYLFRKEGQNVTLSCEQNLNHDAMYWYRQDPGQGLRLIYYSQIVNDFQKGDIAEGYSVSREKKESFPLTVTSAQKNPTAFYLCASSTNRDEQYFGPGTRLTVT.

The chain has TRBV12-3 or TRBV12-4 and TRBJ2-2; no firm D call. Trimming stripped 6 bases from V and 2 bases from J, with 7 bases between. The CDR3 spans 13 residues. The CDR3 nucleotides read TGTGCCAGCAGCCTCCCCAACACCGGGGAGCTGTTTTTT. Protein product: CASSLPNTGELFF.

This chain connects TRBV7-2 to TRBJ1-2; D is undetermined. CDR3 size: 14 residues. CDR1 is SGHTA, CDR2 FQGNSA, per germline. The V end lost 0 bases, the J end lost 7 bases, and 12 bases lay between the germline ends. For the CDR3, the DNA is TGTGCCAGCAGCTTAGCAGGGCCGGTGCCTGGCTACACCTTC. It yields the protein CASSLAGPVPGYTF.

The chain employs TRBV7-9 and TRBJ1-2; the D gene is possibly TRBD1 (5 bases). The CDR3 length is 16 residues. V lost 5 bases to trimming and J lost 7 bases, with 23 bases between them. Germline values: CDR1 SEHNR, CDR2 FQNEAQ (reference sequence). Written as DNA, the CDR3 is TGTGCCAGCAGCCGTCCCGGGACTACTGAGAGGGGTGGCTACACCTTC. Its protein is CASSRPGTTERGGYTF.

This clone has just a few counts. The gene calls are TRBV7-3 and TRBJ1-2; 7 nucleotides agree with TRBD1. The CDR3 has 14 amino acids. Germline V gene sequence: CDR1 SGHTA, CDR2 FQGTGA. Trimming removed 1 base from V and 8 bases from J; junction bases left unmatched: 7. The DNA for the CDR3 is TGTGCCAGCAGCTTAAATCTCCAGGGGGACGGCTACACCTTC. It specifies CASSLNLQGDGYTF.

The chain uses TRBV24-1 and TRBJ1-5; the D is unclear. CDR3 size: 15 residues. The germline V gene encodes CDR1 KGHDR and CDR2 SFDVKD. With 2 bases removed from V and 0 bases from J, the gap between germline ends came to 7 bases. As DNA, the CDR3 is TGTGCCACCAGTGATTCAGGAGATAGCAATCAGCCCCAGCATTTT. It yields the protein CATSDSGDSNQPQHF.

This chain uses TRBV19 with TRBJ2-3; D ambiguous. The V end was cut by 2 bases, the J end by 4 bases, with 4 bases between. The CDR3 has 12 amino acids. The V gene's germline CDR1 is LNHDA and CDR2 SQIVND (reference sequence). As DNA, the CDR3 is TGTGCCAGTAGTATAATTGCAGATACGCAGTATTTT. Translating gives CASSIIADTQYF.

This chain links TRBV9 with TRBJ2-3; no clear D gene. The V gene lost 1 base and the J gene lost 5 bases, with 8 bases spanning the gap. CDR3 length: 13 amino acids. The germline CDR1 and CDR2 sequences are SGDLS and YYNGEE. The CDR3 protein is CASSVTARDTQYF. The CDR3 DNA reads TGTGCCAGCAGCGTAACGGCTAGAGATACGCAGTATTTT.

This sequence joins TRBV21-1 and TRBJ1-5; TRBD1 is taken as the D call from the table, unchecked against the DNA. TRBV21-1 is a pseudogene. The CDR3 has 17 residues. The CDR3 loop reads CASSSMGHRRGNQPQHF. CDR3 DNA: TGTGCCAGCAGCTCCATGGGGCACCGTCGGGGCAATCAGCCCCAGCATTTT.

This chain connects TRBV5-4 to TRBJ2-3; 13 positions agree with TRBD2. The CDR3 runs 15 residues. CDR1 SGHNT and CDR2 YYREEE come from the germline V gene (reference sequence). Trimming removed 4 bases from V and 5 bases from J; junction bases left unmatched: 4. The CDR3 bases are TGTGCCAGCAGCACTAGCGGGAGGGATAGAGATACGCAGTATTTT. Protein sequence: CASSTSGRDRDTQYF.

This chain uses TRBV28 with TRBJ1-1; TRBD1 agrees at 9 bases. Germline V gives CDR1 MDHEN, CDR2 SYDVKM. The CDR3 loop spans 17 amino acids. Trimming removed 6 bases from V and 3 bases from J; junction bases left unmatched: 14. The CDR3 loop reads CASRLLQGARLHTEAFF. CDR3 DNA sequence: TGTGCCAGCAGACTCCTACAGGGGGCTCGGCTTCACACTGAAGCTTTCTTT.

This clone appeared a few times. This chain joins TRBV27 and TRBJ2-7; perhaps TRBD1 as D (5 bases). V was pared by 6 bases and J by 6 bases, with 15 bases between. The CDR3 is 13 amino acids. Germline values: CDR1 MNHEY, CDR2 SMNVEV (reference sequence). CDR3 amino acids: CASSPDSVREQYF. The CDR3 DNA is TGTGCCAGCAGCCCTGACAGCGTTCGCGAGCAGTACTTC.

The chain uses TRBV7-3 and TRBJ2-3; possible D gene TRBD2, 6 bases. V was pared by 5 bases and J by 0 bases, with 12 bases between. The V gene's germline CDR1 is SGHTA and CDR2 FQGTGA. The length of the CDR3 is 15 residues. CDR3 bases: TGTGCCAGCAGCCAGACTAGTGGGAGCACAGATACGCAGTATTTT. This gives the protein CASSQTSGSTDTQYF.

J is TRBJ1-2 and V is TRBV5-1; a possible D gene is TRBD1 (5 bases). From germline, CDR1 is SGHRS and CDR2 YFSETQ. This CDR3 region has 14 residues. The V and J ends lost 4 bases and 0 bases respectively, with 10 bases between them. CDR3 bases: TGCGCCAGCAGCGCCAGGGACTCTAACTATGGCTACACCTTC. Translating it yields CASSARDSNYGYTF.

This clone appeared a single time. This sequence joins TRBV5-4 and TRBJ2-3, with no clear D. Germline loops: CDR1 SGHNT, CDR2 YYREEE (reference sequence). The V end was cut by 0 bases, the J end by 0 bases, with 8 bases between. The CDR3 extends over 15 amino acids. CDR3 amino acids: CASSLGASSTDTQYF. The CDR3 region has the DNA TGTGCCAGCAGCTTGGGGGCGTCTAGCACAGATACGCAGTATTTT.

The chain recombines TRBV27 with TRBJ2-7, with 7 bases that match TRBD2. The trim removed 6 bases at V and 0 bases at J, leaving 8 bases unmatched. The CDR3 length is 15 residues. The germline V gene has CDR1 MNHEY and CDR2 SMNVEV (reference sequence). Here the CDR3 DNA reads TGTGCCAGCAGGTTAACTAGCGTTAGCTCCTACGAGCAGTACTTC. Protein sequence: CASRLTSVSSYEQYF.